This T cell receptor (beta chain) was obtained from a study of OX40 agonist ivuxolimab in advanced cancers. Assay used: immunoSEQ multiplex PCR; TCRdb lists only in-frame clones, some missing. The data show 30,000 to 40,000 clones, around nine tenths seen once. The CDR3 has 14 amino acids. Germline values: CDR1 SGHNT, CDR2 YENEEA. V was clipped by 6 bases and J by 2 bases, with 14 bases between them. The TCR originated in an adult with an advanced solid tumor such as melanoma, head and neck, liver or kidney cancer. Sequenced here: CD4+ or CD8+ T cells sorted from blood, sampled in a trial of the OX40 agonist ivuxolimab. The chain carries TRBV11-3 and TRBJ2-7; no definite D call. The CDR3 sequence: CASRLCPITYEQYF. The CDR3, as DNA: TGTGCCAGCAGATTATGTCCCATTACCTACGAGCAGTACTTC.